This T cell receptor (beta chain) originates from a study of blood T cell repertoires in COVID-19. Study at large: Sources were T cells, B-cell-depleted T cells, or PBMCs; the material itself was cDNA or gDNA.

Germline V gives CDR1 GTSNPN, CDR2 SVGIG (reference sequence). V shed 8 bases and J 5 bases; nucleotides not matched to a gene: 11. This CDR3 has 14 residues. Sequencing used immunoSEQ multiplex PCR; TCRdb keeps in-frame clones, though not all of them. In the table there are some 130,000 clones, more than 85% of which are singletons. This clonotype was sampled from a man aged 60 to 75 with COVID-19, enrolled during active disease. Source material: peripheral blood. The chain joins TRBV30 to TRBJ2-5; 10 nucleotides align to TRBD1. CDR3: CAAPSTGGAETQYF. CDR3 nucleotides: TGTGCCGCCCCCTCGACAGGGGGCGCGGAGACCCAGTACTTC.